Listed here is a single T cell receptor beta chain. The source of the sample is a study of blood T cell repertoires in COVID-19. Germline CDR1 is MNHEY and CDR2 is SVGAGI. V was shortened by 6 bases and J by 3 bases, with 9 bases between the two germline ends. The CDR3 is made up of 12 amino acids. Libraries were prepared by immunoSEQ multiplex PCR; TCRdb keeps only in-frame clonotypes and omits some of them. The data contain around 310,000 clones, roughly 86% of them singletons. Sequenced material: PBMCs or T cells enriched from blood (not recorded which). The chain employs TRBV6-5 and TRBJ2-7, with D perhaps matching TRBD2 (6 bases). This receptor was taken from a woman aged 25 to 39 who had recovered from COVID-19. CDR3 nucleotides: TGTGCCAGCAGAGCGGGCTACTACGAGCAGTACTTC. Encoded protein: CASRAGYYEQYF.